Reported below is one TCR beta chain. Its antigen is as yet unknown. This sample was taken from a study of cytomegalovirus exposure and HLA in healthy donors. Study outcomes and limitations: Rarity marked most TCR sequences, yet some public TCRs occurred in many donors. Overall, roughly 150 TCR beta chains were annotated as cytomegalovirus-associated. It was reported that the classifier diagnosed cytomegalovirus status with high specificity and sensitivity in both the original and validation cohorts.

TCRdb's copy holds only in-frame clones and misses some; the assay was immunoSEQ multiplex PCR. The data contain 55,000 to 80,000 clones, 85% to 95% of them singletons. These donors were members of the approximately 120-subject validation cohort, a group separate from the approximately 670-subject first cohort. The ends lost 0 bases at V and 3 bases at J; junction bases unmatched: 7. The CDR3 covers 15 residues. Germline V gene sequence: CDR1 GTSNPN, CDR2 SVGIG (reference sequence). The TCR sequence derives from a man between 18 and 35 years old in good health and CMV-seronegative. V usage is TRBV30 and J usage is TRBJ1-2, with 7 bases aligning to TRBD1. Sequencing was done on a sample of PBMCs. The CDR3 DNA sequence: TGTGCCTGGAGTGTATCGCGACAGGGCGACTATGGCTACACCTTC. Protein: CAWSVSRQGDYGYTF. The whole variable domain, remainder taken from reference TRBV30 and TRBJ1-2, is SQTIHQWPATLVQPVGSPLSLECTVEGTSNPNLYWYRQAAGRGLQLLFYSVGIGQISSEVPQNLSASRPQDRQFILSSKKLLLSDSGFYLCAWSVSRQGDYGYTFGSGTRLTVV.